These 8 T cell receptor beta chains were all obtained from the same sample, sequenced in a study of regulatory T cells in long-lasting Graves disease. The time point here: newly diagnosed GD, antithyroid drugs for less than 3 months. From RNA extracted from PBMCs, the TCR library was made. Arm-PCR with iRepertoire HTBI primers amplified the CDR3 regions for these TCR beta libraries. TCRdb called the multiplex PCR reads again in MiXCR, with one record for every CDR3 protein. The sample includes hundreds of thousands of distinct CDR3 sequences, over 15% of them seen just once. This same sample was also taken into another study, of T cells in Graves' hyperthyroidism and ophthalmopathy.

Sequenced material: peripheral blood mononuclear cells (PBMCs), taken at new diagnosis, from a patient treated with antithyroid drugs. These receptors were obtained from a man aged 35 to 55 with Graves disease.

This clonotype came up many times. V usage is TRBV20-1 and J usage is TRBJ1-1; no reliable D call. The CDR3 has 13 amino acids. The V gene lost 3 bases and the J gene lost 0 bases, with 8 bases spanning the gap. The germline CDR1 and CDR2 sequences are DFQATT and SNEGSKA (reference sequence). The CDR3 bases are TGCAGTGCTAGCGTTGGGGTGAACACTGAAGCTTTCTTT. Its translation: CSASVGVNTEAFF.

The genes are TRBV2 and TRBJ1-5; a weak D match, TRBD1 (6 bases). The CDR3 runs 15 residues. Trimming removed 6 bases from V and 5 bases from J, with 17 bases in between. CDR1 SNHLY and CDR2 FYNNEI come from the germline V gene. The CDR3 loop is CASSVQGWGDQPQHF. CDR3 nucleotide sequence: TGTGCCAGCAGCGTACAGGGTTGGGGGGATCAGCCCCAGCATTTT.

This clonotype occurred many times. The chain combines TRBV28 with TRBJ2-7; TRBD2 might be the D (5 bases). The CDR3 loop spans 15 amino acids. Trimming removed 2 bases at V and 0 bases at J, with 11 bases between. Germline assignment: CDR1 MDHEN and CDR2 SYDVKM. CDR3 in DNA: TGTGCCAGCAGTTTACATAGCGACCACTCCTACGAGCAGTACTTC. It translates to CASSLHSDHSYEQYF. Based on the CDR3 plus reference TRBV28 and TRBJ2-7, the full variable domain is DVKVTQSSRYLVKRTGEKVFLECVQDMDHENMFWYRQDPGLGLRLIYFSYDVKMKEKGDIPEGYSVSREKKERFSLILESASTNQTSMYLCASSLHSDHSYEQYFGPGTRLTVT.

Note on this clonotype: Given a much more abundant clone one base away, this may be a read error. This rearrangement joins TRBV12-3 or TRBV12-4 to TRBJ2-7, with D maybe TRBD1 (7 bases). Trimming shortened V by 6 bases and J by 0 bases, and 15 bases separated the two germline ends. The CDR3 has 15 amino acids. In DNA form, the CDR3 reads TGTGCCAGCAGCGTAGGGGGGACAGCCTCCTACGAGCAGTACTTC. Translation: CASSVGGTASYEQYF.

V is TRBV20-1 and J is TRBJ2-3; 11 bases are a match to TRBD2. The CDR3 is made up of 15 amino acids. Germline assignment: CDR1 DFQATT and CDR2 SNEGSKA (reference sequence). Losses at the gene ends were 3 bases for V and 8 bases for J; bases not matched to a gene: 10. As DNA, the CDR3 is TGCAGTGCTAGGGTTAGCGGGGGGGTCAGAGGTACGCAGTATTTT. This sequence encodes CSARVSGGVRGTQYF.

This clonotype was picked up many times. The chain employs TRBV4-1 and TRBJ2-7; D uncertain. The CDR3 totals 15 residues. The V gene lost 1 base and the J gene lost 2 bases, with 12 bases spanning the gap. Germline loops: CDR1 MGHRA, CDR2 YSYEKL. The CDR3 DNA is TGCGCCAGCAGCCAAGGAAAGGGTTATACCTACGAGCAGTACTTC. This gives the protein CASSQGKGYTYEQYF.

J is TRBJ2-3 and V is TRBV20-1; D unresolved. The germline V gene has CDR1 DFQATT and CDR2 SNEGSKA (reference sequence). Trimming stripped 7 bases from V and 0 bases from J, with 2 bases between. The CDR3 is 10 amino acids. The DNA of the CDR3 is TGCAGTGGCAGCACAGATACGCAGTATTTT. This gives the protein CSGSTDTQYF.

This clonotype appeared a few times. The CDR3 ends on some other residue instead of the conserved phenylalanine or tryptophan, so this is likely a read error. The chain carries TRBV6-1 and TRBJ2-7, with D possibly matching TRBD2 (5 bases). With 6 bases removed from V and 1 base from J, the gap between germline ends came to 10 bases. The CDR3 spans 13 residues. The germline V gene encodes CDR1 MNHNS and CDR2 SASEGT. The chain's CDR3 is CASSRTYSYEQYL. The CDR3 nucleotides read TGTGCCAGCAGCCGGACTTATTCCTACGAGCAGTACCTC.